This TCR beta chain was sequenced for a study of cytomegalovirus exposure and HLA in healthy donors. PCR was performed using 60 Vbeta and 13 Jbeta primers. Here immunoSEQ multiplex PCR was the method, and the copy in TCRdb shows in-frame clones only, minus some. The repertoire includes 150,000 to 200,000 clones, about 80% of them detected once, and roughly 10% sits in the top ten. This clone appeared once. Its target is not known. Study results and limitations: TCR beta sequences reportedly predicted most subjects' HLA-A and HLA-B alleles accurately.

Trimming at V came to 1 base and at J to 0 bases, leaving 5 bases not matched to a gene. CDR3 size: 15 residues. The germline V gene has CDR1 SQVTM and CDR2 ANQGSEA. The J gene is TRBJ2-7, the V gene TRBV29-1, with 8 nucleotides matching TRBD2. Sequenced sample: PBMCs. The source is a young man in good health and CMV-seropositive. The CDR3 DNA follows: TGCAGCGTTGAAGCGGGAGGGCCCAGCTCCTACGAGCAGTACTTC. This codes for CSVEAGGPSSYEQYF.